This TCR beta chain is drawn from a study of CD8+ T cells in alopecia areata. The authors extracted RNA and reverse transcribed it into cDNA as the sequencing template. TCRdb's copy holds only in-frame clones and misses some; the assay was immunoSEQ multiplex PCR. The sample has 61,000 or so clones, around 96% seen once. Trimming removed 0 bases from V and 1 base from J; junction bases left unmatched: 11. The CDR3 is 19 residues long. Germline CDR1 is MNHEY and CDR2 is SMNVEV (reference sequence). The chain couples TRBV27 to TRBJ1-1, with TRBD1 identical over 10 bases. The sequences come from CD8+ T cells sorted from blood, collected at week 0. This TCR was recovered from a human donor with alopecia areata. In nucleotides, the CDR3 is TGTGCCAGCAGTTTATCGATAACGGACAGGGGGATACAGAACACTGAAGCTTTCTTT. Translating it yields CASSLSITDRGIQNTEAFF.